This T cell receptor (beta chain) was recovered during a study of control samples from healthy donors and cancer patients. Germline loops: CDR1 MNHNS, CDR2 SASEGT. V was clipped by 1 base and J by 7 bases, with 14 bases between them. The CDR3 contains 16 residues. Profiled with immunoSEQ multiplex PCR; TCRdb holds only in-frame clones, not every one. Of roughly 150,000 clones in the sample, over 90% were seen once. The sample was blood. This receptor was obtained from a man aged 45-65 years in good health. This rearrangement joins TRBV6-1 to TRBJ1-6; the D is unclear. The CDR3 DNA reads as TGTGCCAGCAGTGAAGGAAAAAACCGTTCCAATTCACCCCTCCACTTT. Translation: CASSEGKNRSNSPLHF.